This TCR beta chain was profiled in a study of cytotoxic CD8 clonotypes in ibrutinib-treated CLL. Sequenced by immunoSEQ multiplex PCR; TCRdb stores in-frame clones only, minus some. The sample contains 300,000 or so clones, 67% of which appear only once. The sequence was obtained from a human donor with chronic lymphocytic leukemia. Material: PBMCs, obtained after 36 months of ibrutinib treatment.

The CDR3 sequence: CASSARTGGPYGYTF. In DNA form, the CDR3 reads TGTGCCAGCAGCGCACGGACAGGGGGTCCCTATGGCTACACCTTC. V usage is TRBV9 and J usage is TRBJ1-2, with TRBD1 matching over 10 bases. Germline CDR1 is SGDLS and CDR2 is YYNGEE. V lost 3 bases to trimming and J lost 4 bases; unmatched junction nucleotides: 6. The CDR3 spans 15 residues.